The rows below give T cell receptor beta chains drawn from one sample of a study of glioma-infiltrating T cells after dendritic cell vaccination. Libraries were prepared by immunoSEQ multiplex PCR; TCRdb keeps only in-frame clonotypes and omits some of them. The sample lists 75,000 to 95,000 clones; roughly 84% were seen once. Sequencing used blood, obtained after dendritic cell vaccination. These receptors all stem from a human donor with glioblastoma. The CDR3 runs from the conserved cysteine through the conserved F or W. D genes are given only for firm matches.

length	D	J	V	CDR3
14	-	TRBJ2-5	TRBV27	CASSLMGAYGTQYF
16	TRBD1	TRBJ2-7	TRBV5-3	CARSGRADRNPYEQYF
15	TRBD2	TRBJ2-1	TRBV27	CASSPVAGRYNEQFF
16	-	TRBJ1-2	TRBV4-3	CASSQDYGGERNGYTF
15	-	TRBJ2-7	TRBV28	CASSTITGTAYEQYF
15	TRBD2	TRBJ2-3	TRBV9	CASSRRGGSTDTQYF
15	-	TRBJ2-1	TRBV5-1	CASSLSWGGFNEQFF
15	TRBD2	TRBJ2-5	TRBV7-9	CASSRGDPGGETQYF
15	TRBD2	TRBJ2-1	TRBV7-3	CASSLGLAGNNEQFF
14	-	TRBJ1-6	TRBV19	CASSIVQMNSPLHF
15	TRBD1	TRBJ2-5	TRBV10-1	CASSESYRGKETQYF
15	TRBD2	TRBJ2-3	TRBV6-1	CASSELAGGPDTQYF
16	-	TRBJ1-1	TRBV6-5	CASSYSARTMNTEAFF
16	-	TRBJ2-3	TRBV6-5	CASSYRGTKATDTQYF
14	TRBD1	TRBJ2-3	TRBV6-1	CASSAQGAGDTQYF
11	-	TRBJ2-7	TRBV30	CAWSVLNEQYF
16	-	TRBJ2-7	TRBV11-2	CASSPLGGGVYYEQYF
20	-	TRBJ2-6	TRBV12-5	CASGWTGSGQIGSGTNVLTF
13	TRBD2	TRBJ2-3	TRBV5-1	CASSWGGGDTQYF
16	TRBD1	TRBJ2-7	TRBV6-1	CASSAPGQGLFYEQYF
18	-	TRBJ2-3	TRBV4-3	CASSQVWSGRLGTDTQYF
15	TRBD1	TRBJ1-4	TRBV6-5	CASSYSRDRNEKLFF